The 7 T cell receptor beta chains below were found in one sample sequenced in a study of shared clonotypes between healthy human individuals. Using immunoSEQ multiplex PCR, the repertoire was profiled, and TCRdb retains in-frame clones only, with some absent. The data contain 2 million to 2.5 million clones, roughly 93% of them singletons. Input material: naive CD4+ T cells from PBMCs. Subset given: CD45RA+ positively selected. The receptors were gathered from a man between 18 and 35 years old in good health. Some clones in this sample may be carry-over from other donors' samples.

The V call is TRBV4-2, the J call TRBJ2-7, with D possibly being TRBD1 (6 bases). Germline CDR1 and CDR2: LGHNA and YNFKEQ. The CDR3 loop spans 16 amino acids. The V gene lost 1 base and the J gene lost 2 bases, with 15 bases spanning the gap. The DNA for the CDR3 is TGTGCCAGCAGCCAAGTCCCCCTGGACAGCCCCTACGAGCAGTACTTC. The encoded protein is CASSQVPLDSPYEQYF.

This chain links TRBV27 with TRBJ2-5; TRBD2 might be the D (5 bases). The V gene lost 2 bases and the J gene lost 3 bases, with 10 bases spanning the gap. Germline V lookup: CDR1 MNHEY, CDR2 SMNVEV (reference sequence). CDR3 length: 14 residues. The CDR3: CASSLRGSEETQYF. The CDR3, as DNA: TGTGCCAGCAGTTTAAGAGGGTCTGAAGAGACCCAGTACTTC.

The J gene is TRBJ2-4, the V gene TRBV2; a weak D match, TRBD1 (6 bases). Germline loops: CDR1 SNHLY, CDR2 FYNNEI. The CDR3 is 14 amino acids. The germline V and J ends were trimmed by 5 bases and 4 bases, with 12 bases remaining between them. The CDR3 sequence is CASSLTGTKNIQYF. CDR3 bases: TGTGCCAGCAGTCTTACAGGGACGAAAAACATTCAGTACTTC.

This clone was seen a handful of times. V is TRBV29-1 and J is TRBJ1-1; D perhaps matches TRBD1 (6 bases). The V and J ends lost 7 bases and 1 base respectively, with 13 bases between them. Germline CDR1 SQVTM, CDR2 ANQGSEA. This CDR3 is built from 13 residues. The CDR3 nucleotides are TGCAGCGCCGGGGGCCAGGCGAACACTGAAGCTTTCTTT. As protein: CSAGGQANTEAFF. The full variable domain, rest sourced from reference TRBV29-1 and TRBJ1-1, is SAVISQKPSRDICQRGTSLTIQCQVDSQVTMMFWYRQQPGQSLTLIATANQGSEATYESGFVIDKFPISRPNLTFSTLTVSNMSPEDSSIYLCSAGGQANTEAFFGQGTRLTVV.

The rearrangement uses TRBV5-1 and TRBJ2-1, with 8 bases lining up with TRBD2. The CDR3 totals 15 residues. J was trimmed by 6 bases and V by 2 bases; bases with no gene match: 7. Germline V gives CDR1 SGHRS, CDR2 YFSETQ. CDR3 in amino acids: CASSFTGGPGNEQFF. The DNA for the CDR3 is TGCGCCAGCAGCTTTACGGGAGGGCCCGGCAATGAGCAGTTCTTC.

V gene TRBV27 combines with J gene TRBJ2-1; the D gene is possibly TRBD1 (5 bases). V was clipped by 2 bases and J by 4 bases, with 12 bases between them. The CDR3 runs to 15 residues. The germline V gene has CDR1 MNHEY and CDR2 SMNVEV (reference sequence). CDR3 nucleotide sequence: TGTGCCAGCAGTTTACCCACCCAGGGATACAATGAGCAGTTCTTC. Translated: CASSLPTQGYNEQFF.

The chain employs TRBV10-3 and TRBJ2-6; TRBD1 matches 8 bases. Germline lookup yields CDR1 ENHRY and CDR2 SYGVKD. Trimming took 6 bases from V and 2 from J; bases not matched to a gene: 12. The CDR3 has 18 amino acids. The CDR3: CAISGGQGTGTGANVLTF. Here the CDR3 DNA reads TGTGCCATCAGCGGAGGACAGGGTACGGGAACTGGGGCCAACGTCCTGACTTTC.